This T cell receptor beta chain was profiled in a study of T cells after yellow fever vaccination. V dropped 8 bases and J dropped 3 bases, with 11 bases sitting between them. Germline V gene lookup returns CDR1 MNHEY and CDR2 SVGEGT. The CDR3 spans 12 residues. Points on this clonotype: Its antigen is unknown.

In TCRdb, the 5' RACE reads were re-called with MiXCR into one record per CDR3 protein. The sample yields 450,000 to 550,000 distinct CDR3 sequences, 15% to 20% seen once. Study results and limitations: Clones that expanded after primary vaccination mostly reappeared after the booster (roughly 97% CD4, 80% to 90% CD8).

The sequence was obtained from a man under 40 who received the YFV17D yellow fever vaccine. The rearrangement joins TRBV6-2 or TRBV6-3 to TRBJ2-7, with D perhaps TRBD2 (5 bases). The starting material was PBMCs, obtained 15 days after the yellow fever booster vaccination. The CDR3, as DNA: TGTGCCAGCTCCTGGCGGGTCTACGAGCAGTACTTC. Translated: CASSWRVYEQYF.